This T cell receptor beta chain was recorded in a study of blood T cells in healthy people across ages. Germline loops: CDR1 DFQATT, CDR2 SNEGSKA (reference sequence). The J segment lost 2 bases and the V segment lost 5 bases, leaving 2 bases of the junction unmatched. The CDR3 length is 13 residues. Per-sample PBMC isolation yielded at least 6.5 million cells. With a J-beta primer mix and a sample-barcoded 5' primer, a second PCR ran roughly 7 to 11 cycles. Every cDNA molecule carried a tag from a template-switch adaptor bearing 12 random nucleotides. TCRdb itself ran the 5' RACE reads through MiXCR, one entry per CDR3 protein. The table includes 750,000 or so distinct CDR3 sequences, 25% detected once. This same sample was also part of a study on T cells of mothers and their children.

Sequences were obtained from blood. The chain couples TRBV20-1 to TRBJ2-5; 10 bases fit TRBD2. This clonotype originated in a boy aged 5-17 years in good health. The CDR3 is CSAGAGGQETQYF. As DNA, the CDR3 is TGCAGTGCTGGAGCGGGGGGGCAAGAGACCCAGTACTTC.